This T cell receptor (beta chain) was sequenced for a study of blood T cells in healthy people across ages. It was with a sample-barcoded 5' primer and a J-beta primer mix that a second PCR of about 6 to 12 cycles was run. From the 5' RACE reads, TCRdb called clonotypes with MiXCR, one entry per CDR3 protein. The sample holds approximately 690,000 distinct CDR3 sequences, approximately 59% seen once. The CDR3 runs 16 residues. This TCR was sampled from a man in his fifties or sixties in good health. Sequencing input: blood. The chain couples TRBV21-1 to TRBJ2-7. TRBV21-1 is shown as a pseudogene. Written as DNA, the CDR3 is TGTGCCAGCAGCAAAGATAGAACAGCGCGATCCTACGAGCAGTACTTC. Protein product: CASSKDRTARSYEQYF.